Below are 22 T cell receptor beta chains sequenced from a single sample in a study of blood T cell repertoires in COVID-19. The data were produced by immunoSEQ multiplex PCR, yet TCRdb's version contains in-frame clones alone and is incomplete. The table has about 400,000 clones, roughly 91% seen once. Sequenced input: PBMCs or T cells enriched from blood (not recorded which). The receptors stem from a woman in her thirties who had recovered from COVID-19.

The chain has TRBV7-9 and TRBJ2-1; D might be TRBD2 (5 bases). V shed 0 bases and J shed 0 bases, with 6 bases lying between them. This CDR3 spans 15 amino acids. Germline V gene sequence: CDR1 SEHNR, CDR2 FQNEAQ (reference sequence). The CDR3 protein is CASSLAGDSYNEQFF. The DNA of the CDR3 is TGTGCCAGCAGCTTAGCGGGAGACTCCTACAATGAGCAGTTCTTC.

The rearrangement joins TRBV27 to TRBJ1-2, with 8 positions matching TRBD1. V was clipped by 3 bases and J by 3 bases; unmatched bases: 9. This CDR3 has 16 amino acids. The germline V gene has CDR1 MNHEY and CDR2 SMNVEV (reference sequence). CDR3 sequence (DNA): TGTGCCAGCAGTTTCCTTCCGGGACAGGAATACTATGGCTACACCTTC. Translation gives CASSFLPGQEYYGYTF.

The rearrangement joins TRBV2 to TRBJ2-5, with D possibly TRBD2 on 6 matching bases. Trimming stripped 6 bases from V and 2 bases from J, with 13 bases between. CDR3 length: 14 amino acids. Germline V CDR1 and CDR2: SNHLY, FYNNEI. The CDR3 loop is CASRGSGIQETQYF. The CDR3 nucleotides are TGTGCCAGCAGGGGTAGCGGTATTCAAGAGACCCAGTACTTC.

This clone came up once. The V gene is TRBV2, the J gene TRBJ2-2; a possible D gene is TRBD1 (6 bases). Germline CDR1 SNHLY, CDR2 FYNNEI. This CDR3 contains 16 residues. Between the trimmed V and J ends, which lost 2 bases and 4 bases, there was a span of 14 bases. The CDR3 sequence: CASSESHRVGTGELFF. The CDR3 nucleotides read TGTGCCAGCAGTGAATCGCACAGGGTTGGCACCGGGGAGCTGTTTTTT.

The chain carries TRBV4-2 and TRBJ1-1; D remains ambiguous. V was pared by 1 base and J by 0 bases, with 6 bases between. This CDR3 comprises 14 residues. Germline V CDR1 and CDR2: LGHNA, YNFKEQ. The CDR3 loop is CASSQALLNTEAFF. CDR3 in DNA: TGTGCCAGCAGCCAAGCACTCTTGAACACTGAAGCTTTCTTT.

V gene TRBV5-6 combines with J gene TRBJ1-1, with 7 bases aligning to TRBD1. The CDR3 totals 15 residues. V dropped 0 bases and J dropped 2; count of bases not matched to a gene: 4. Germline V gene lookup returns CDR1 SGHDT and CDR2 YYEEEE. CDR3 loop: CASSLVGTANTEAFF. The CDR3 bases are TGTGCCAGCAGCTTGGTCGGGACAGCCAACACTGAAGCTTTCTTT.

The chain employs TRBV4-2 and TRBJ1-4; 7 bases align to TRBD1. V lost 0 bases, J lost 5 bases, and 6 bases stayed unmatched. Germline assignment: CDR1 LGHNA and CDR2 YNFKEQ. The CDR3 is 16 residues long. The CDR3 is CASSQEVGTVNEKLFF. The CDR3 bases are TGTGCCAGCAGCCAAGAAGTGGGGACAGTGAATGAAAAACTGTTTTTT.

V and J are TRBV9 and TRBJ2-1; D possibly corresponds to TRBD2 (6 bases). The germline CDR1 and CDR2 sequences are SGDLS and YYNGEE. V lost 0 bases and J lost 5, with 9 bases in between. The CDR3 length is 14 residues. The CDR3 nucleotides read TGTGCCAGCAGCGTAGCGGGACTCCACAATGAGCAGTTCTTC. Protein: CASSVAGLHNEQFF.

The rearrangement joins TRBV18 to TRBJ1-2; 9 positions agree with TRBD1. The V gene's germline CDR1 is KGHSH and CDR2 LQKENI. Germline trimming cut 4 bases from V and 1 base from J; bases unmatched to any gene: 4. The CDR3 contains 15 residues. The CDR3 sequence is CASSLATGGNYGYTF. DNA for the CDR3: TGTGCCAGCTCACTCGCGACAGGGGGTAACTATGGCTACACCTTC.

The CDR3 DNA reads TGCAGTGCTAGTTCGCGGACTAGCGGGAGTTCGACATTAGCCAAAAACATTCAGTACTTC. The encoded protein is CSASSRTSGSSTLAKNIQYF. The rearrangement uses TRBV20-1 and TRBJ2-4; 13 nucleotides agree with TRBD2. The CDR3 spans 20 residues. Trimming took 3 bases from V and 0 from J; bases not matched to a gene: 14. Germline V gene lookup returns CDR1 DFQATT and CDR2 SNEGSKA (reference sequence).

Written as DNA, the CDR3 is TGTGCCAGCAGCTTAAGGGGATCAGGGGGAAGTAATGGGGCCAACGTCCTGACTTTC. As protein: CASSLRGSGGSNGANVLTF. V usage is TRBV7-6 and J usage is TRBJ2-6, with 7 bases aligning to TRBD1. Trimming cost V 2 bases and J 3 bases; bases outside gene matches: 13. Germline V gene data show CDR1 as SGHVS and CDR2 as FNYEAQ. This CDR3 region has 19 residues.

The chain's CDR3 is CSVASTSGKDTQYF. The CDR3 coding sequence is TGCAGCGTTGCTTCCACTAGCGGGAAGGATACGCAGTATTTT. The gene calls are TRBV29-1 and TRBJ2-3, with TRBD2 matching over 10 bases. This CDR3 is built from 14 residues. V trimming: 4 bases; J trimming: 6 bases; junction bases outside the gene matches: 7. Germline V gene data show CDR1 as SQVTM and CDR2 as ANQGSEA.

The J gene is TRBJ2-5, the V gene TRBV20-1; perhaps TRBD2 as D (5 bases). Germline V lookup: CDR1 DFQATT, CDR2 SNEGSKA (reference sequence). V lost 3 bases, J lost 4 bases, and 15 bases lay in between. The CDR3 consists of 14 residues. DNA for the CDR3: TGCAGTGCTAGTCGCTGGGGAGAGGGAGAGACCCAGTACTTC. Translated: CSASRWGEGETQYF.

The chain recombines TRBV11-2 with TRBJ2-1; TRBD2 matches 9 bases. The CDR3 is 18 amino acids. Looked up from germline, CDR1 is SGHAT and CDR2 is FQNNGV. V lost 2 bases to trimming and J lost 6 bases; unmatched junction nucleotides: 14. CDR3: CASSLFRDSGSLGNEQFF. The CDR3 bases are TGTGCCAGCAGCTTATTCAGGGATAGCGGGAGTCTTGGCAATGAGCAGTTCTTC.

The chain uses TRBV6-5 and TRBJ1-1, with TRBD1 identical over 11 bases. The length of the CDR3 is 13 residues. Looked up from germline, CDR1 is MNHEY and CDR2 is SVGAGI. Losses at the gene ends were 6 bases for V and 7 bases for J; bases not matched to a gene: 4. This CDR3 is CASSPGTGGEAFF. The CDR3 DNA follows: TGTGCCAGCAGCCCCGGGACAGGGGGTGAAGCTTTCTTT.

This clone came up once. The chain joins TRBV4-1 to TRBJ2-7; 12 bases map to TRBD2. Germline CDR1 reads MGHRA; CDR2 reads YSYEKL. The CDR3 covers 16 residues. After removal of 0 bases from V and 7 bases from J, the junction contained 7 bases not matched to a gene. CDR3: CASSQEGLAGSREQYF. The CDR3 nucleotides are TGCGCCAGCAGCCAAGAAGGACTAGCGGGATCCAGGGAGCAGTACTTC.

As regards this clone: Other DNA sequences in this specimen translate into the identical CDR3. This sequence joins TRBV15 and TRBJ1-5, with unresolved D. V dropped 0 bases and J dropped 4 bases, with 7 bases sitting between them. Germline CDR1 and CDR2: LNHNV and YYDKDF (reference sequence). The CDR3 covers 14 residues. The CDR3 sequence: CATSRDRGNQPQHF. The CDR3 region has the DNA TGTGCCACCAGCAGAGATCGGGGAAATCAGCCCCAGCATTTT.

The V and J genes are TRBV5-1 and TRBJ2-3; tentatively, D is TRBD2 (6 bases). The CDR3 extends over 17 amino acids. V shed 0 bases and J shed 0 bases, with 14 bases lying between them. Germline V gene lookup returns CDR1 SGHRS and CDR2 YFSETQ. The DNA for the CDR3 is TGCGCCAGCAGCTTGGTTGGAGGGATCACTAGCACAGATACGCAGTATTTT. Translation: CASSLVGGITSTDTQYF.

The V gene is TRBV7-2, the J gene TRBJ1-5; 8 nucleotides agree with TRBD1. CDR3 length: 15 residues. CDR1 SGHTA and CDR2 FQGNSA come from the germline V gene. The V gene end was trimmed by 2 bases and the J gene end by 4 bases; junction bases not matched to a gene: 4. CDR3 in amino acids: CASSLSGQVNQPQHF. In DNA form, the CDR3 reads TGTGCCAGCAGCTTATCGGGACAGGTTAATCAGCCCCAGCATTTT.

Only one count was recorded for this clone. V gene TRBV5-1 combines with J gene TRBJ1-1, with D possibly TRBD1 on 5 matching bases. Trimming took 0 bases from V and 6 from J, leaving 9 bases between them. Germline CDR1 and CDR2: SGHRS and YFSETQ. This CDR3 spans 13 amino acids. The CDR3 coding sequence is TGCGCCAGCAGCTTGGCCGGGGGGGCTGAAGCTTTCTTT. It yields the protein CASSLAGGAEAFF.

The chain employs TRBV19 and TRBJ1-1, with D possibly TRBD1 on 5 matching bases. Germline loops: CDR1 LNHDA, CDR2 SQIVND (reference sequence). CDR3 length: 15 residues. Trimming removed 7 bases from V and 0 bases from J, with 15 bases in between. The CDR3 nucleotides are TGTGCCAGTACCCTATGGGCAGGGCTGAACACTGAAGCTTTCTTT. Translating gives CASTLWAGLNTEAFF.

This chain joins TRBV19 and TRBJ1-3; 7 bases map to TRBD1. Per the germline V gene, CDR1 is LNHDA and CDR2 is SQIVND (reference sequence). The CDR3 extends over 15 amino acids. With V trimmed by 5 bases and J by 3 bases, 7 bases remained unmatched. The CDR3 DNA is TGTGCCAGTAGTCCGACAGGGACAGTTGGAAACACCATATATTTT. Translating gives CASSPTGTVGNTIYF.